By share, the clone carrying this T cell receptor (beta chain) counts as large. Sequenced by immunoSEQ multiplex PCR; TCRdb stores in-frame clones only, minus some. The sample holds around 12,000 clones; over 65% are singletons and the top ten take approximately 20%. The CDR3 length is 11 residues. Germline V gene sequence: CDR1 DFQATT, CDR2 SNEGSKA (reference sequence). The V and J ends lost 3 bases and 5 bases respectively, with 7 bases between them. The data were taken from a study of T cells after somatic rescue of genetic block. This chain links TRBV20-1 with TRBJ2-5; D may be TRBD1 (5 bases). This receptor was obtained from a boy aged 10-17 years. Sequencing was carried out using peripheral blood mononuclear cells (PBMCs). CDR3 coding DNA: TGCAGTGCTAGCAGGGCGGAGACCCAGTACTTC. It codes for CSASRAETQYF.